The 12 T cell receptor beta chains presented below share a single source sample, sequenced in a study of tumor-infiltrating lymphocytes in primary liver carcinoma. Scientists recovered RNA and DNA together from around 20-30 mg of unsorted bulk tissue. The researchers produced TCR beta cDNA from roughly 550 ng total RNA with a constant-region primer. TCR beta libraries came from three nested multiplex PCR rounds using slightly modified ARM-PCR. Researchers ran the first two PCR rounds for roughly 11 cycles each with TRBV1-TRBV30 forward primers and a C-beta reverse primer. TCRdb passed the multiplex PCR reads through MiXCR, listing each CDR3 protein once. The table shows approximately 74,000 distinct CDR3 sequences, with about 70% occurring only once. The specimen was liver tumor tissue from sampling region 4. Subset of the sample: tumor region T4, right-lateral pole. The receptors here all came from a woman aged 55-75 years with primary liver carcinoma and hepatitis B virus infection.

The chain employs TRBV6-6 and TRBJ1-1; the D is unclear. Trimming stripped 4 bases from V and 6 bases from J, with 15 bases between. CDR1 MNHNY and CDR2 SVGAGI come from the germline V gene (reference sequence). This CDR3 region has 14 residues. The CDR3 protein is CASSFGLYSAEAFF. CDR3 DNA sequence: TGTGCCAGCAGTTTTGGGCTTTATAGCGCTGAAGCTTTCTTT.

The sample holds a few counts of this clonotype. This may arise from a read error, as a much more abundant clone is one base away. The V call is TRBV5-6, the J call TRBJ2-5; D is perhaps TRBD2 (6 bases). With 0 bases removed from V and 7 bases from J, the gap between germline ends came to 13 bases. The CDR3 sequence is 14 residues long. CDR1 and CDR2 (germline): SGHDT, YYEEEE. The CDR3 region has the DNA TGTGCCAGCAGCTTGGGGTGGGACTTTGGGACCCAGTACTTC. Its protein is CASSLGWDFGTQYF.

About this clonotype: The CDR3 end shows no conserved phenylalanine or tryptophan, and so a read error is likely. The gene calls are TRBV12-3 or TRBV12-4 and TRBJ2-1; 8 nucleotides agree with TRBD2. CDR3 length: 15 amino acids. CDR3 residues: CVSCPAGLEYNEQFL. Written as DNA, the CDR3 is TGTGTCAGCTGTCCGGCGGGACTAGAGTACAATGAGCAGTTCTTA.

In regard to this clonotype: This may come from a read error, since a much larger clone is one base off. The rearrangement uses TRBV28 and TRBJ2-7; D remains ambiguous. The germline CDR1 and CDR2 sequences are MDHEN and SYDVKM. The V end lost 6 bases, the J end lost 3 bases, and 30 bases lay between the germline ends. The CDR3 sequence is 19 residues long. CDR3 bases: TGTGCCAGCAGCTCTACCGGTGGGCACCAGCCTGGGTGCCTCTACGAGCAGTACTTC. It specifies CASSSTGGHQPGCLYEQYF.

The chain employs TRBV6-1 and TRBJ2-1; TRBD1 matches at 10 bases. Germline CDR1 is MNHNS and CDR2 is SASEGT. CDR3 size: 16 residues. V shed 6 bases, J shed 10 bases, and the junction held 15 bases outside the gene matches. CDR3 DNA sequence: TGTGCCAGCAGGGGACAGGGGAGGGACTCCTACAGCGAGCAGTTCTTC. Encoded protein: CASRGQGRDSYSEQFF.

The chain has TRBV28 and TRBJ1-5; TRBD1 is a possible D gene (6 bases). The last part of the DNA fits TRBJ2-3 better; the J call may be wrong. This CDR3 has 13 amino acids. CDR1 is MDHEN, CDR2 SYDVKM, per germline. This CDR3 reads CASKQGLGRPQYF. The CDR3 coding sequence is TGTGCCAGCAAACAGGGTTTAGGTCGGCCCCAGTATTTT.

V and J are TRBV4-1 and TRBJ1-1; D remains unclear. V lost 1 base, J lost 8 bases, and 14 bases lay in between. The CDR3 is made up of 14 amino acids. Germline values: CDR1 MGHRA, CDR2 YSYEKL. The CDR3 region has the DNA TGCGCCAGCAGCCAAGTCGGCGGGCAGTCAGAAGCTTTCTTT. Translated, it gives CASSQVGGQSEAFF.

This clonotype was picked up many times. V gene TRBV29-1 combines with J gene TRBJ2-5, with D unclear. Looked up from germline, CDR1 is SQVTM and CDR2 is ANQGSEA. This CDR3 has 14 amino acids. V lost 4 bases and J lost 7, with 19 bases in between. In DNA form, the CDR3 reads TGCAGCGTTGGCTCATTCGACGGGTCGGGGACCCAGTACTTC. Translated, it gives CSVGSFDGSGTQYF.

For the CDR3, the DNA is TGTGCCAGCAGCTTAGGTCTGATAGCGGGAGGGCCGAGTAGACAGTTCTTC. It specifies CASSLGLIAGGPSRQFF. The chain combines TRBV11-2 with TRBJ2-1; 11 bases map to TRBD2. This CDR3 is built from 17 residues. Looked up from germline, CDR1 is SGHAT and CDR2 is FQNNGV. V shed 1 base and J 13 bases; nucleotides not matched to a gene: 15.

This clonotype came up once. A read error may account for a junction end that differs from germline. The rearrangement uses TRBV7-9 and TRBJ2-2; D is possibly TRBD2 (6 bases). Germline V lookup: CDR1 SEHNR, CDR2 FQNEAQ (reference sequence). The CDR3 has 16 amino acids. CDR3 sequence reads: CTSSFPGGIDTGELFF. Here the CDR3 DNA reads TGTACCAGCAGCTTTCCGGGCGGGATCGACACCGGGGAGCTGTTTTTT.

There are a few counts of this clonotype. No conserved phenylalanine or tryptophan is present at the end of the CDR3, so a read error is the likely explanation. The CDR3 sequence is CASSPTTGFPPQHL. CDR3 sequence (DNA): TGCGCCAGCAGCCCTACGACAGGGTTCCCGCCCCAGCATCTT. The chain carries TRBV5-1 and TRBJ1-5; the match to TRBD1 covers 7 bases. The ends lost 4 bases at V and 9 bases at J; junction bases unmatched: 10. Germline loops: CDR1 SGHRS, CDR2 YFSETQ. The CDR3 loop spans 14 amino acids.

The table lists this clonotype with many counts. This chain uses TRBV28 with TRBJ1-2, with a tentative D call TRBD1 (6 bases). This CDR3 is built from 13 residues. V was shortened by 7 bases and J by 3 bases, with 12 bases between the two germline ends. CDR1 is MDHEN, CDR2 SYDVKM, per germline. This chain's CDR3 is CASNKAGDYGYTF. The CDR3 nucleotides are TGTGCCAGCAATAAAGCAGGGGACTATGGCTACACCTTC.